This T cell receptor (beta chain) emerged from a study of molecular identifiers for immune sequencing clone quantification. About the study: RNA, taken in replicates from approximately 20,000 or 100,000 naive CD8 cells, was split five ways, with four sequenced. Findings of the study overall: Clones above 20 RNA copies contained over 98% of effector molecules but under 1% of naive ones.

TCRdb recomputed calls from the PCR reads with MiXCR, one row per CDR3 protein. The sample shows around 470,000 distinct CDR3 sequences, about 21% of them seen only once. CDR3 length: 11 residues. V lost 3 bases and J lost 6, with 5 bases in between. Germline lookup yields CDR1 SEHNR and CDR2 FQNEAQ (reference sequence). The sorting of naive CD8 T cells used the CD8+CD4-CCR7+CD45RA+ phenotype. This clonotype has a handful of counts. Antigen unknown. The sequence came from a human donor in good health. Some libraries in this study had Jurkat cell RNA spiked in. What was sequenced was naive CD8+ T cells from blood, with Jurkat cell RNA spiked in. Subset specified: FACS-sorted CD8+CD4-CCR7+CD45RA+ naive T cells. The chain uses TRBV7-9 and TRBJ1-1; D unclear. The CDR3 sequence: CASSFRPEAFF. The CDR3, as DNA: TGTGCCAGCAGCTTCAGGCCTGAAGCTTTCTTT.